A single sample gave rise to the 27 T cell receptor beta chains below, sequenced in a study of T cell responses to AZD1222 COVID-19 vaccine. Using immunoSEQ multiplex PCR, the repertoire was profiled, and TCRdb retains in-frame clones only, with some absent. The sample yields fewer than 250,000 clones, under 95% seen once. The starting material was peripheral blood, obtained on day 0 of MenACWY control vaccination. The receptors derive from an adult in good health.

This clone was observed a single time. V usage is TRBV4-1 and J usage is TRBJ2-5; 7 bases are a match to TRBD1. The CDR3 extends over 14 amino acids. With 4 bases clipped from V and 6 bases from J, the junction kept 8 bases outside the gene matches. Germline assignment: CDR1 MGHRA and CDR2 YSYEKL. The CDR3 coding sequence is TGCGCCAGCAGCCCAGCCGGGACAGCCCAGACCCAGTACTTC. This gives the protein CASSPAGTAQTQYF.

This rearrangement joins TRBV6-5 to TRBJ1-1; no clear D. From germline, CDR1 is MNHEY and CDR2 SVGAGI. This CDR3 has 12 residues. The V end lost 5 bases, the J end lost 5 bases, and 9 bases lay between the germline ends. In DNA, the CDR3 is TGTGCCAGCAGTCCTAGGGTGACTGAAGCTTTCTTT. This sequence encodes CASSPRVTEAFF.

V is TRBV19 and J is TRBJ1-1; D is unresolved. CDR3 length: 14 residues. Trimming cost V 1 base and J 0 bases, with 6 bases left between them. Looked up from germline, CDR1 is LNHDA and CDR2 is SQIVND (reference sequence). This CDR3 is CASSIVGVNTEAFF. The CDR3 DNA follows: TGTGCCAGTAGTATAGTCGGGGTGAACACTGAAGCTTTCTTT. The full variable domain, rest sourced from reference TRBV19 and TRBJ1-1, is DGGITQSPKYLFRKEGQNVTLSCEQNLNHDAMYWYRQDPGQGLRLIYYSQIVNDFQKGDIAEGYSVSREKKESFPLTVTSAQKNPTAFYLCASSIVGVNTEAFFGQGTRLTVV.

The chain recombines TRBV21-1 with TRBJ2-5; whether TRBD2, the table's D call, matches the DNA was not checked. TRBV21-1 represents a pseudogene. The CDR3 sequence is 14 residues long. CDR3 bases: TGTGCCAGCAGCAAAAGGGTTGGCGGGGAGACCCAGTACTTC. It translates to CASSKRVGGETQYF.

This chain uses TRBV5-6 with TRBJ1-4; the D is unclear. The CDR3 has 14 amino acids. V was clipped by 0 bases and J by 6 bases, with 9 bases between them. CDR1 is SGHDT and CDR2 is YYEEEE in the germline V gene. Here the CDR3 reads CASSLGRADEKLFF. DNA for the CDR3: TGTGCCAGCAGCTTGGGGCGGGCAGATGAAAAACTGTTTTTT.

This clone has just a few counts. The chain joins TRBV9 to TRBJ1-1; D remains ambiguous. Trimming shortened V by 0 bases and J by 1 base, and 7 bases separated the two germline ends. Germline values: CDR1 SGDLS, CDR2 YYNGEE. The CDR3 has 14 residues. CDR3 coding DNA: TGTGCCAGCAGCGTAGACGGAAGGAACACTGAAGCTTTCTTT. It yields the protein CASSVDGRNTEAFF.

The chain carries TRBV6-5 and TRBJ2-2; 11 positions agree with TRBD2. Per the germline V gene, CDR1 is MNHEY and CDR2 is SVGAGI. The CDR3 covers 15 residues. The V gene end was trimmed by 6 bases and the J gene end by 4 bases; junction bases not matched to a gene: 4. The CDR3 loop reads CASSLTSGGTGELFF. The CDR3 DNA follows: TGTGCCAGCAGCCTTACTAGCGGGGGCACCGGGGAGCTGTTTTTT.

A remark on this clone: In the same sample, other DNA sequences code for this CDR3. This chain links TRBV18 with TRBJ1-5; D possibly corresponds to TRBD1 (5 bases). Germline V gives CDR1 KGHSH, CDR2 LQKENI. V lost 3 bases and J 5 bases, leaving 8 bases between the germline ends. This CDR3 has 13 amino acids. CDR3 coding DNA: TGTGCCAGCTCACCGCGAGGGGATCAGCCCCAGCATTTT. It is translated as CASSPRGDQPQHF.

The chain links TRBV7-8 to TRBJ1-6, with 7 bases identical to TRBD1. With V trimmed by 4 bases and J by 9 bases, 9 bases remained unmatched. This CDR3 has 15 amino acids. Germline V CDR1 and CDR2: SGHVS, FQNEAQ. DNA of the CDR3: TGTGCCAGCAGCTCGTCCTCAGGGGGAAGTTCACCCCTCCACTTT. It translates to CASSSSSGGSSPLHF.

V is TRBV27 and J is TRBJ2-2, with 8 bases matching TRBD2. CDR1 MNHEY and CDR2 SMNVEV come from the germline V gene (reference sequence). The CDR3 is 17 residues long. V trimming: 5 bases; J trimming: 5 bases; junction bases outside the gene matches: 13. The CDR3 loop is CASSRPGTGGWTGELFF. The CDR3 region has the DNA TGTGCCAGCAGTCGCCCTGGGACGGGGGGGTGGACCGGGGAGCTGTTTTTT.

The J gene is TRBJ1-2, the V gene TRBV19, with D perhaps TRBD1 (6 bases). Germline CDR1 and CDR2: LNHDA and SQIVND (reference sequence). Between the trimmed V and J ends, which lost 5 bases and 2 bases, there was a span of 9 bases. The CDR3 extends over 13 amino acids. The CDR3 is CASSVGTNYGYTF. In nucleotides, the CDR3 is TGTGCCAGTAGTGTCGGGACAAACTATGGCTACACCTTC.

This chain joins TRBV24-1 and TRBJ1-1; no clear D. Germline V CDR1 and CDR2: KGHDR, SFDVKD. The CDR3 totals 13 residues. V was pared by 7 bases and J by 0 bases, with 8 bases between. CDR3 residues: CATSDGVNTEAFF. CDR3 nucleotides: TGTGCCACCAGCGATGGGGTGAACACTGAAGCTTTCTTT.

This clone was counted a few times. V is TRBV7-9 and J is TRBJ1-2, with 8 bases identical to TRBD1. The CDR3 covers 15 residues. CDR1 and CDR2 from the germline V gene are SEHNR and FQNEAQ (reference sequence). V gave up 1 base and J gave up 8 bases; unmatched junction bases: 9. The CDR3 spells CASSLGETGVGGYTF. CDR3 coding DNA: TGTGCCAGCAGCTTAGGAGAGACAGGGGTCGGCGGCTACACCTTC.

This chain links TRBV6-5 with TRBJ1-4; maybe TRBD1 (5 bases). The CDR3 runs 15 residues. Germline CDR1 MNHEY, CDR2 SVGAGI. Trimming shortened V by 2 bases and J by 8 bases, and 15 bases separated the two germline ends. The CDR3 loop is CASSYRGLTGEKLFF. DNA for the CDR3: TGTGCCAGCAGTTACAGGGGTCTCACGGGGGAAAAACTGTTTTTT.

The V call is TRBV15, the J call TRBJ1-1; D might be TRBD1 (5 bases). This CDR3 is built from 16 residues. CDR1 is LNHNV, CDR2 YYDKDF, per germline (reference sequence). V lost 0 bases and J 7 bases, leaving 18 bases between the germline ends. The CDR3 coding sequence is TGTGCCACCAGCAGAGATCCAGGAGATCCTGGGGGTGAAGCTTTCTTT. Encoded protein: CATSRDPGDPGGEAFF. Using reference TRBV15 and TRBJ1-1 for the parts outside the CDR3, the full variable domain is DAMVIQNPRYQVTQFGKPVTLSCSQTLNHNVMYWYQQKSSQAPKLLFHYYDKDFNNEADTPDNFQSRRPNTSFCFLDIRSPGLGDTAMYLCATSRDPGDPGGEAFFGQGTRLTVV.

The chain is built from TRBV7-9 and TRBJ1-1, with 9 nucleotides matching TRBD1. This CDR3 is 16 amino acids long. After removal of 8 bases from V and 1 base from J, the junction contained 11 bases not matched to a gene. Germline V gene sequence: CDR1 SEHNR, CDR2 FQNEAQ (reference sequence). The CDR3 DNA is TGTGCCAGCCAAACAGGGGGCAGCCGCTCGAACACTGAAGCTTTCTTT. It specifies CASQTGGSRSNTEAFF. The variable domain in full, with the rest retrieved from reference TRBV7-9 and TRBJ1-1, is DTGVSQNPRHKITKRGQNVTFRCDPISEHNRLYWYRQTLGQGPEFLTYFQNEAQLEKSRLLSDRFSAERPKGSFSTLEIQRTEQGDSAMYLCASQTGGSRSNTEAFFGQGTRLTVV.

The J gene is TRBJ1-5, the V gene TRBV3-1 (or the pseudogene TRBV3-2); tentatively, D is TRBD1 (6 bases). Trimming took 0 bases from V and 6 from J, leaving 15 bases between them. CDR1 and CDR2 from the germline V gene are LGHDT and YNNKEL (reference sequence). The CDR3 runs to 16 residues. The CDR3 region is CASSQDGQGRGQPQHF. In DNA, the CDR3 is TGTGCCAGCAGCCAAGATGGGCAGGGCAGGGGTCAGCCCCAGCATTTT.

This chain connects TRBV5-1 to TRBJ2-5; the match to TRBD2 covers 8 bases. Per the germline V gene, CDR1 is SGHRS and CDR2 is YFSETQ. With 4 bases clipped from V and 0 bases from J, the junction kept 8 bases outside the gene matches. The CDR3 sequence is 16 residues long. DNA of the CDR3: TGCGCCAGCAGCCCCTCGGGAGGGTTGAACCAAGAGACCCAGTACTTC. Protein product: CASSPSGGLNQETQYF.

This chain joins TRBV13 and TRBJ2-1; unclear D gene. CDR1 is PRHDT, CDR2 FYEKMQ, per germline (reference sequence). The V end was cut by 2 bases, the J end by 0 bases, with 5 bases between. The CDR3 is made up of 14 amino acids. The CDR3 region has the DNA TGTGCCAGCAGCTTAACAAGCTCCTACAATGAGCAGTTCTTC. It encodes CASSLTSSYNEQFF. Drawing the rest from reference TRBV13 and TRBJ2-1, the complete variable domain is AAGVIQSPRHLIKEKRETATLKCYPIPRHDTVYWYQQGPGQDPQFLISFYEKMQSDKGSIPDRFSAQQFSDYHSELNMSSLELGDSALYFCASSLTSSYNEQFFGPGTRLTVL.

The V and J genes are TRBV6-5 and TRBJ1-2; D is unclear. The CDR3 totals 15 residues. The V gene's germline CDR1 is MNHEY and CDR2 SVGAGI. V lost 8 bases and J lost 0, with 16 bases in between. Here the CDR3 DNA reads TGTGCCAGCGGAAAAGAGAGACTAGCTAACTATGGCTACACCTTC. Translation: CASGKERLANYGYTF.

The chain employs TRBV19 and TRBJ2-7, with TRBD2 matching 7 bases. CDR1 and CDR2 from the germline V gene are LNHDA and SQIVND (reference sequence). This CDR3 spans 14 amino acids. J lost 7 bases, V lost 5 bases, and 11 bases had no gene match. In DNA form, the CDR3 reads TGTGCCAGTAGTGTGGGCGGGGGAGCTCGAGAGCAGTACTTC. Its translation: CASSVGGGAREQYF.

The chain links TRBV6-5 to TRBJ2-7; D possibly uses TRBD1 or TRBD2 (6 bases each). Germline V gene sequence: CDR1 MNHEY, CDR2 SVGAGI. The length of the CDR3 is 15 residues. Trimming removed 8 bases at V and 6 bases at J, with 23 bases between. The CDR3 sequence is CASETGGGLPREQYF. In nucleotides, the CDR3 is TGTGCCAGCGAAACCGGAGGGGGGCTACCTCGCGAGCAGTACTTC.

The sample holds one count of this clone. V gene TRBV6-2 or TRBV6-3 combines with J gene TRBJ2-7; D is uncertain. This CDR3 is built from 11 residues. V was cut by 5 bases and J by 2 bases, with 4 bases left in between. Germline V gene lookup returns CDR1 MNHEY and CDR2 SVGEGT. The CDR3 DNA reads as TGTGCCAGCAGTATAGCCTACGAGCAGTACTTC. It encodes CASSIAYEQYF.

The chain couples TRBV7-2 to TRBJ2-1; 9 nucleotides agree with TRBD2. CDR3 length: 17 amino acids. V was clipped by 2 bases and J by 4 bases; unmatched bases: 9. Germline CDR1 is SGHTA and CDR2 is FQGNSA. CDR3 in amino acids: CASSLQRGARGYNEQFF. The CDR3 region has the DNA TGTGCCAGCAGCTTACAGCGGGGGGCAAGGGGGTACAATGAGCAGTTCTTC.

This chain joins TRBV2 and TRBJ1-5, with D unresolved. V lost 3 bases, J lost 0 bases, and 6 bases lay in between. CDR1 and CDR2 from the germline V gene are SNHLY and FYNNEI. The CDR3 is made up of 14 amino acids. In DNA form, the CDR3 reads TGTGCCAGCAGTGACGGATATAGCAATCAGCCCCAGCATTTT. Encoded protein: CASSDGYSNQPQHF. The full variable domain, completed using reference TRBV2 and TRBJ1-5, is EPEVTQTPSHQVTQMGQEVILRCVPISNHLYFYWYRQILGQKVEFLVSFYNNEISEKSEIFDDQFSVERPDGSNFTLKIRSTKLEDSAMYFCASSDGYSNQPQHFGDGTRLSIL.

The gene calls are TRBV7-2 and TRBJ2-2, with D perhaps TRBD2 (7 bases). Germline V gene lookup returns CDR1 SGHTA and CDR2 FQGNSA. Trimming cost V 3 bases and J 0 bases, with 11 bases left between them. This CDR3 comprises 16 residues. The CDR3 loop is CASSLAGASNTGELFF. CDR3 sequence (DNA): TGTGCCAGCAGCTTGGCGGGGGCCTCGAACACCGGGGAGCTGTTTTTT. Supplemented by reference TRBV7-2 and TRBJ2-2, the full variable domain reads GAGVSQSPSNKVTEKGKDVELRCDPISGHTALYWYRQSLGQGLEFLIYFQGNSAPDKSGLPSDRFSAERTGGSVSTLTIQRTQQEDSAVYLCASSLAGASNTGELFFGEGSRLTVL.

V is TRBV30 and J is TRBJ1-6; 7 bases agree with TRBD1. J gave up 6 bases and V 2 bases, and 7 bases lay outside the gene matches. Germline CDR1 GTSNPN, CDR2 SVGIG (reference sequence). The CDR3 is 15 residues long. CDR3 bases: TGTGCCTGGAGTCCTGACAGGGCCCTTAATTCACCCCTCCACTTT. The encoded protein is CAWSPDRALNSPLHF.